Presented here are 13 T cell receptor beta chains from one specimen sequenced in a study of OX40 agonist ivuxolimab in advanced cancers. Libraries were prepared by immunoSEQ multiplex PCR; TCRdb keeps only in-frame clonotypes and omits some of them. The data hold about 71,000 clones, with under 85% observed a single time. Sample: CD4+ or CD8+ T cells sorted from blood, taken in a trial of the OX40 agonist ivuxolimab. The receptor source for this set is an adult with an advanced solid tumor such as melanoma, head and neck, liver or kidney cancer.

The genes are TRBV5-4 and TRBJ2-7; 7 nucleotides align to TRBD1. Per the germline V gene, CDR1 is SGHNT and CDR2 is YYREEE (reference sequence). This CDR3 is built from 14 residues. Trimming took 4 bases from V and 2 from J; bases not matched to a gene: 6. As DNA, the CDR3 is TGTGCCAGCAGCCAGGGCCAGGGGGCCTACGAGCAGTACTTC. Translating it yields CASSQGQGAYEQYF.

DNA of the CDR3: TGTGCCAGCAGCTTGATACAGGGGGAGGATGAGCAGTACTTC. Amino acids: CASSLIQGEDEQYF. The chain is built from TRBV5-6 and TRBJ2-7; TRBD1 matches at 8 bases. From germline, CDR1 is SGHDT and CDR2 YYEEEE. This CDR3 contains 14 residues. V gave up 1 base and J gave up 7 bases; unmatched junction bases: 7.

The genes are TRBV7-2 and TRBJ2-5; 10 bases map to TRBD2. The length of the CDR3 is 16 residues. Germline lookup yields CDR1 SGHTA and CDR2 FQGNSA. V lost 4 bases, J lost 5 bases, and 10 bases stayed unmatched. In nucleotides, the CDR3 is TGTGCCAGCAGCTACCCGGTCCTAGCGGGAGTGGAGACCCAGTACTTC. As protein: CASSYPVLAGVETQYF.

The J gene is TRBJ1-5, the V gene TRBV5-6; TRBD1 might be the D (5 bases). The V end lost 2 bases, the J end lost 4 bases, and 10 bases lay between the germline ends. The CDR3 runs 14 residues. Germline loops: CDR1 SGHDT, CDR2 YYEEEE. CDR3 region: CASSFWQGNQPQHF. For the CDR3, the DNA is TGTGCCAGCAGCTTTTGGCAGGGTAATCAGCCCCAGCATTTT.

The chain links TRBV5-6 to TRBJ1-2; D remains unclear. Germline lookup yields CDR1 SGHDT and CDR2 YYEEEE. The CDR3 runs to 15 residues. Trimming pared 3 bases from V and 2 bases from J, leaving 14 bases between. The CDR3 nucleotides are TGTGCCAGCAGCTCTATTAGTAGTGGCAACTATGGCTACACCTTC. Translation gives CASSSISSGNYGYTF.

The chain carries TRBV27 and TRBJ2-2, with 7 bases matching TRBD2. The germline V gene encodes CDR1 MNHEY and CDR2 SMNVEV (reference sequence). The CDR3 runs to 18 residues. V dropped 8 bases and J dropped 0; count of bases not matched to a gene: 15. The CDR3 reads CASGRPRGLDANTGELFF. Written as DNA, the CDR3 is TGTGCCAGCGGCCGCCCGCGAGGACTAGATGCGAACACCGGGGAGCTGTTTTTT.

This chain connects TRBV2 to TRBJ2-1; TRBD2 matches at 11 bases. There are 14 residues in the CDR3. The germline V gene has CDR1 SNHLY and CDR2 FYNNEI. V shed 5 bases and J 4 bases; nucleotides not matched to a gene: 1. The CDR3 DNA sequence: TGTGCCAGCAGTCGACTAGCGGGGTACAATGAGCAGTTCTTC. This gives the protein CASSRLAGYNEQFF.

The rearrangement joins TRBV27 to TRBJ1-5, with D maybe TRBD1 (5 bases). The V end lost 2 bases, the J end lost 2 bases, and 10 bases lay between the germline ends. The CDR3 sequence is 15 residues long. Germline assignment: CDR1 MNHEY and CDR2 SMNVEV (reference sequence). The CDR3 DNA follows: TGTGCCAGCAGTTTAAGGGGTGGAGGCAATCAGCCCCAGCATTTT. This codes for CASSLRGGGNQPQHF.

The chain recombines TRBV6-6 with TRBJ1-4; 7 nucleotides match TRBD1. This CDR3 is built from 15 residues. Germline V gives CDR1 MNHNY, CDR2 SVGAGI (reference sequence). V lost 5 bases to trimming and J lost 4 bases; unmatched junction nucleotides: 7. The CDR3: CASSPPTGSNEKLFF. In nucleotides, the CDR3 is TGTGCCAGCAGTCCCCCGACAGGGAGTAATGAAAAACTGTTTTTT.

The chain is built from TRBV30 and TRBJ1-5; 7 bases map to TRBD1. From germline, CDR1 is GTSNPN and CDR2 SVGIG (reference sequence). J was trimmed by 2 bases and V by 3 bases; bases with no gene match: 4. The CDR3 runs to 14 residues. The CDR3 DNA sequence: TGTGCCTGGAGCGGGGACAGCGGCAATCAGCCCCAGCATTTT. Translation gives CAWSGDSGNQPQHF.

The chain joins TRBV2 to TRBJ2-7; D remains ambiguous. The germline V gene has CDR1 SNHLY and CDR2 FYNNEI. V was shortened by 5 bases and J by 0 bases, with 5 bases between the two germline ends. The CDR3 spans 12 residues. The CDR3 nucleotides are TGTGCCAGCAGTTACAGCTCCTACGAGCAGTACGTC. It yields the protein CASSYSSYEQYV.

The chain's CDR3 is CASSLAGATDTQYF. Here the CDR3 DNA reads TGCGCCAGCAGCTTAGCGGGAGCTACAGATACGCAGTATTTT. The V call is TRBV5-1, the J call TRBJ2-3, with 8 bases matching TRBD2. There are 14 residues in the CDR3. Trimming cost V 2 bases and J 3 bases; bases outside gene matches: 2. CDR1 is SGHRS and CDR2 is YFSETQ in the germline V gene.

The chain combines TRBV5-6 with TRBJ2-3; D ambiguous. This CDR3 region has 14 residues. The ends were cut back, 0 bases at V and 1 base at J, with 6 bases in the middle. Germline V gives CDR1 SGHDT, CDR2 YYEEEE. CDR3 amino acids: CASSLGSRTDTQYF. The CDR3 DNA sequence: TGTGCCAGCAGCTTGGGGTCTCGCACAGATACGCAGTATTTT.